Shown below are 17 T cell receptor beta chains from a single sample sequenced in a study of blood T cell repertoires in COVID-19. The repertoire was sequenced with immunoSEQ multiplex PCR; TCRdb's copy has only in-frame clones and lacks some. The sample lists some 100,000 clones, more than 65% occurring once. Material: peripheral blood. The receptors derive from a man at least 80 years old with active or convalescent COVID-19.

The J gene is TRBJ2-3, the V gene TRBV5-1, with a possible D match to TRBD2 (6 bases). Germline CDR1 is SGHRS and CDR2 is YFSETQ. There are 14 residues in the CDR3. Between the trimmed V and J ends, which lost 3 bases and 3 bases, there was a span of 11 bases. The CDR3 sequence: CASSSQGGTDTQYF. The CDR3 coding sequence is TGCGCCAGCAGCTCCCAGGGAGGTACAGATACGCAGTATTTT.

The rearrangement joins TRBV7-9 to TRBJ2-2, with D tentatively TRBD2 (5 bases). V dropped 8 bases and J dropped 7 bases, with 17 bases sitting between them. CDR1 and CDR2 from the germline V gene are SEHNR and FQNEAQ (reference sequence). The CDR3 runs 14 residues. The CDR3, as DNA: TGTGCCAGCGGTAGGACTCACGCACGCGGGGAGCTGTTTTTT. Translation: CASGRTHARGELFF.

CDR3 coding DNA: TGTGCCAGCAGCGGGTTTGGCGGGGTTAGCACAGATACGCAGTATTTT. This codes for CASSGFGGVSTDTQYF. The rearrangement joins TRBV9 to TRBJ2-3; the D gene is possibly TRBD2 (6 bases). Germline V gene lookup returns CDR1 SGDLS and CDR2 YYNGEE. The CDR3 has 16 residues. V shed 3 bases and J shed 0 bases, with 14 bases lying between them. The full variable domain, completed using reference TRBV9 and TRBJ2-3, is DSGVTQTPKHLITATGQRVTLRCSPRSGDLSVYWYQQSLDQGLQFLIQYYNGEERAKGNILERFSAQQFPDLHSELNLSSLELGDSALYFCASSGFGGVSTDTQYFGPGTRLTVL.

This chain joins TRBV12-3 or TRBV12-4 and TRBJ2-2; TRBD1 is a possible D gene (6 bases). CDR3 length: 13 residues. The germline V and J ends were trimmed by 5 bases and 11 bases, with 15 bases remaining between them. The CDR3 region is CASSMQGLVELFF. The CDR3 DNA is TGTGCCAGCAGTATGCAGGGGTTAGTTGAGCTGTTTTTT.

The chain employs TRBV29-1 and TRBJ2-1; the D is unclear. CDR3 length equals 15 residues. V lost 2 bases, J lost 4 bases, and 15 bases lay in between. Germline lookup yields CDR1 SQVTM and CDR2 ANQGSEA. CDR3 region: CSVERPETGYNEQFF. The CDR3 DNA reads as TGCAGCGTTGAAAGACCCGAGACGGGTTACAATGAGCAGTTCTTC.

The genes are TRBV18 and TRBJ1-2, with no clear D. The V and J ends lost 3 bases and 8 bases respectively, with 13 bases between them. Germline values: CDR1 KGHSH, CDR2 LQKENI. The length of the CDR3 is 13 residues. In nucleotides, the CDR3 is TGTGCCAGCTCACCGCTCGTTAGGGAGGGCTACACCTTC. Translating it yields CASSPLVREGYTF.

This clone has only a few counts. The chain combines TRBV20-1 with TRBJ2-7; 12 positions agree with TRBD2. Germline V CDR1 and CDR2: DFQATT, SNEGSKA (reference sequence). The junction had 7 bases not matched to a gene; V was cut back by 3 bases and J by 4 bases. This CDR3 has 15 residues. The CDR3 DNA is TGCAGTGCTAGTCATTTCCTAGCGGGGGGGTACGAGCAGTACTTC. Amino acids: CSASHFLAGGYEQYF.

CDR3 amino acids: CASSLLGGPRNSPLHF. CDR3 DNA: TGTGCCAGCAGCTTATTAGGGGGCCCCAGGAATTCACCCCTCCACTTT. This sequence joins TRBV7-2 and TRBJ1-6; 7 bases fit TRBD1. CDR3 size: 16 residues. Trimming cost V 2 bases and J 7 bases; bases outside gene matches: 8. Germline assignment: CDR1 SGHTA and CDR2 FQGNSA.

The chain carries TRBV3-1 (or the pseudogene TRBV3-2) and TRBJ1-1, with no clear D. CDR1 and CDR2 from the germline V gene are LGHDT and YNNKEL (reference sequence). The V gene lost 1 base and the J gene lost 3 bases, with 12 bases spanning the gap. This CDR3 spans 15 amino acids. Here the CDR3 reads CASSQGIGLYTEAFF. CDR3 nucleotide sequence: TGTGCCAGCAGCCAAGGGATTGGGCTTTACACTGAAGCTTTCTTT.

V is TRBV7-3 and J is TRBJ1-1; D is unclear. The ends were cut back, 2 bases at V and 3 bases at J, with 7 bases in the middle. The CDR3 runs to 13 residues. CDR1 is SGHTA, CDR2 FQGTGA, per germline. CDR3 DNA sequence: TGTGCCAGCAGCTTATCCGGGGACACTGAAGCTTTCTTT. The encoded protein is CASSLSGDTEAFF.

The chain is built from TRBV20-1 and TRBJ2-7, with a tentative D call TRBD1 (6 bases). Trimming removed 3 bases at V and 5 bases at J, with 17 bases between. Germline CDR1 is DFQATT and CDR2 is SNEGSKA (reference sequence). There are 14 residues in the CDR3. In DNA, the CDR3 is TGCAGTGCTAGTAGGGGCGCAGGGGTCCACGAGCAGTACTTC. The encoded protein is CSASRGAGVHEQYF.

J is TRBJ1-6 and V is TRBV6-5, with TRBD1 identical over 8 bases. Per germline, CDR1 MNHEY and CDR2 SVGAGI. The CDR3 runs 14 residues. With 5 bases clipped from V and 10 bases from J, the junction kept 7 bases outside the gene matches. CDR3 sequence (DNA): TGTGCCAGCAGTCCGGGACAGGCAGTATCACCCCTCCACTTT. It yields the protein CASSPGQAVSPLHF.

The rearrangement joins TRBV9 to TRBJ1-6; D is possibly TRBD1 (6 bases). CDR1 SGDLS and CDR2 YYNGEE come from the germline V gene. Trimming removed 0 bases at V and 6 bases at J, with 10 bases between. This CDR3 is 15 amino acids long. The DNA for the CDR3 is TGTGCCAGCAGCGTAGGTCTCAGGGGTAATTCACCCCTCCACTTT. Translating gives CASSVGLRGNSPLHF.

CDR3 DNA: TGTGCCAGCAGTGTTTCAGATTCACCCCTCCACTTT. Protein sequence: CASSVSDSPLHF. This chain joins TRBV7-8 and TRBJ1-6; D ambiguous. Germline V gene sequence: CDR1 SGHVS, CDR2 FQNEAQ. V was cut by 6 bases and J by 8 bases, with 8 bases left in between. The CDR3 consists of 12 residues.

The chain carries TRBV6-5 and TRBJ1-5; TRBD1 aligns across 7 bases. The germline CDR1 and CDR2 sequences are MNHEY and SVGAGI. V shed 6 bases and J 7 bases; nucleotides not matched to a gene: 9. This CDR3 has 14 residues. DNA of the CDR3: TGTGCCAGCAGCCCCCCGCGACAGGGACAGCCCCAGCATTTT. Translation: CASSPPRQGQPQHF.

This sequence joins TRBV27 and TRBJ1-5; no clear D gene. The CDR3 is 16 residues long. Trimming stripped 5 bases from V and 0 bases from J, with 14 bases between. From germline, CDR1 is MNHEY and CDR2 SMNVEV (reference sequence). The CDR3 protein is CASSPATPYSNQPQHF. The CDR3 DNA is TGTGCCAGCAGTCCCGCGACACCCTATAGCAATCAGCCCCAGCATTTT.

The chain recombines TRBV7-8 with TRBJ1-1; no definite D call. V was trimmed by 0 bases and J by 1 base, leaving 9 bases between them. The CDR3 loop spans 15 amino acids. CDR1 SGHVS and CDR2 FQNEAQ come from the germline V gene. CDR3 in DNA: TGTGCCAGCAGCTTAGCTAGTGGTGGGAACACTGAAGCTTTCTTT. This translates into CASSLASGGNTEAFF. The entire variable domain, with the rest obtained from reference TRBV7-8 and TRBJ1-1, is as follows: GAGVSQSPRYKVAKRGQDVALRCDPISGHVSLFWYQQALGQGPEFLTYFQNEAQLDKSGLPSDRFFAERPEGSVSTLKIQRTQQEDSAVYLCASSLASGGNTEAFFGQGTRLTVV.